The 32 T cell receptor beta chains presented below share a single source sample, sequenced in a study of identical twins. TCRdb reprocessed the 5' RACE reads with MiXCR, giving one entry per CDR3 protein. The repertoire consists of about 390,000 distinct CDR3 sequences, with about 9% occurring once and the leading ten covering roughly 9%. What was sequenced was naive T cells sorted from blood. These receptors came from a woman aged 45-60 years in good health.

This clonotype was observed many times. The rearrangement links TRBV20-1 to TRBJ2-7; 8 nucleotides match TRBD1. This CDR3 contains 13 residues. Trimming cost V 6 bases and J 7 bases; bases outside gene matches: 11. In germline, CDR1 is DFQATT, CDR2 SNEGSKA (reference sequence). The CDR3 sequence is CSATDREDWEQYF. CDR3 nucleotide sequence: TGCAGTGCAACGGACAGGGAAGATTGGGAGCAGTACTTC.

This chain joins TRBV30 and TRBJ2-3; D may be TRBD2 (6 bases). Germline lookup yields CDR1 GTSNPN and CDR2 SVGIG (reference sequence). The CDR3 sequence is 14 residues long. V was pared by 4 bases and J by 7 bases, with 18 bases between. In DNA form, the CDR3 reads TGTGCCTGGAATTCGGGGACTTCCCCAAATACGCAGTATTTT. Translated: CAWNSGTSPNTQYF.

V usage is TRBV3-1 and J usage is TRBJ2-3; TRBD2 matches at 11 bases. V dropped 4 bases and J dropped 6; count of bases not matched to a gene: 9. CDR1 and CDR2 from the germline V gene are LGHDT and YNNKEL (reference sequence). The CDR3 is 16 residues long. CDR3 nucleotide sequence: TGTGCCAGCAGCCCTTACCTAGCGGGAGGCGAGGATACGCAGTATTTT. The encoded protein is CASSPYLAGGEDTQYF.

This clonotype was recorded at least ten times. The CDR3 region is CASSLEGGRPHNEQFF. For the CDR3, the DNA is TGCGCCAGCAGCTTGGAGGGCGGGAGGCCCCACAATGAGCAGTTCTTC. The chain has TRBV5-1 and TRBJ2-1; TRBD2 aligns across 8 bases. There are 16 residues in the CDR3. V lost 0 bases, J lost 5 bases, and 7 bases stayed unmatched. CDR1 and CDR2 from the germline V gene are SGHRS and YFSETQ.

This clonotype was observed many times. This rearrangement joins TRBV7-8 to TRBJ2-3; 8 nucleotides line up with TRBD2. The ends lost 5 bases at V and 6 bases at J; junction bases unmatched: 10. Germline CDR1 SGHVS, CDR2 FQNEAQ. This CDR3 spans 15 amino acids. The CDR3 DNA follows: TGTGCCAGCAGCCCCGGGACTAGTCGTGGTGATACGCAGTATTTT. This sequence encodes CASSPGTSRGDTQYF.

This clonotype was seen ten or more times. The chain couples TRBV3-1 to TRBJ2-2; TRBD2 is a possible D gene (6 bases). V was trimmed by 3 bases and J by 6 bases, leaving 20 bases between them. The germline V gene has CDR1 LGHDT and CDR2 YNNKEL (reference sequence). The length of the CDR3 is 17 residues. Here the CDR3 DNA reads TGTGCCAGCAGCCATCTCGGTGGGAGGAAGGGTCCCGGGGAGCTGTTTTTT. Its translation is CASSHLGGRKGPGELFF.

This clonotype was found many times. The chain links TRBV3-1 to TRBJ2-3, with TRBD2 matching over 9 bases. The CDR3 covers 15 residues. Trimming took 4 bases from V and 1 from J; bases not matched to a gene: 3. The germline gives CDR1 LGHDT, CDR2 YNNKEL (reference sequence). The CDR3 bases are TGTGCCAGCAGCCTCAGGACTAGCGGCACAGATACGCAGTATTTT. It translates to CASSLRTSGTDTQYF.

The gene calls are TRBV12-3 or TRBV12-4 and TRBJ2-2; 8 positions agree with TRBD2. Trimming took 5 bases from V and 6 from J; bases not matched to a gene: 8. The CDR3 runs to 15 residues. The CDR3 DNA sequence: TGTGCCAGCAGTCCCCCGGGACTAGGGGCCGGGGAGCTGTTTTTT. It codes for CASSPPGLGAGELFF.

This clonotype has a count of ten or more. The rearrangement joins TRBV5-1 to TRBJ2-1, with TRBD2 identical over 11 bases. V shed 4 bases and J 8 bases; nucleotides not matched to a gene: 8. CDR1 is SGHRS and CDR2 is YFSETQ in the germline V gene. This CDR3 contains 15 residues. The CDR3 sequence is CASSNLAGGFHEQFF. As DNA, the CDR3 is TGCGCCAGCAGCAACTTAGCGGGAGGGTTTCATGAGCAGTTCTTC.

This clonotype appeared a few times. The rearrangement links TRBV29-1 to TRBJ2-7; no reliable D call. CDR3 size: 12 residues. Germline CDR1 and CDR2: SQVTM and ANQGSEA. The V end was cut by 3 bases, the J end by 0 bases, with 6 bases between. CDR3 amino acids: CSVDDPSYEQYF. CDR3 bases: TGCAGCGTTGACGATCCCTCCTACGAGCAGTACTTC.

This clonotype was found a few times. This sequence joins TRBV27 and TRBJ2-1; 8 bases match TRBD2. Trimming removed 5 bases from V and 4 bases from J; junction bases left unmatched: 13. The CDR3 is made up of 17 amino acids. Germline V CDR1 and CDR2: MNHEY, SMNVEV (reference sequence). CDR3 residues: CASSPSGSGKRYNEQFF. CDR3 DNA: TGTGCCAGCAGTCCGTCCGGTAGCGGGAAGAGATACAATGAGCAGTTCTTC.

The chain couples TRBV6-1 to TRBJ2-7, with D perhaps TRBD1 (5 bases). V was clipped by 2 bases and J by 0 bases, with 8 bases between them. Germline lookup yields CDR1 MNHNS and CDR2 SASEGT. CDR3 size: 14 residues. The CDR3 DNA reads as TGTGCCAGCAGTGAAAGGGGCACCTCCTACGAGCAGTACGTC. The encoded protein is CASSERGTSYEQYV.

This clonotype appeared a few times. This chain joins TRBV7-2 and TRBJ2-1; TRBD2 matches 8 bases. The V gene's germline CDR1 is SGHTA and CDR2 FQGNSA. The V and J ends lost 6 bases and 5 bases, in that order; junction bases with no gene match: 6. The CDR3 sequence is 14 residues long. This CDR3 reads CASRVAGPNNEQFF. The CDR3 coding sequence is TGTGCCAGCAGAGTAGCGGGACCAAACAATGAGCAGTTCTTC.

The rearrangement links TRBV9 to TRBJ2-1, with TRBD2 identical over 7 bases. This CDR3 has 20 amino acids. V lost 1 base to trimming and J lost 0 bases; unmatched junction nucleotides: 16. Germline V CDR1 and CDR2: SGDLS, YYNGEE. The CDR3 region is CASSVKGAGMTVSSYNEQFF. CDR3 bases: TGTGCCAGCAGCGTAAAGGGAGCGGGGATGACCGTGAGCTCCTACAATGAGCAGTTCTTC. The entire variable domain, with the rest obtained from reference TRBV9 and TRBJ2-1, is as follows: DSGVTQTPKHLITATGQRVTLRCSPRSGDLSVYWYQQSLDQGLQFLIQYYNGEERAKGNILERFSAQQFPDLHSELNLSSLELGDSALYFCASSVKGAGMTVSSYNEQFFGPGTRLTVL.

Many counts were recorded for this clonotype. This rearrangement joins TRBV7-2 to TRBJ2-1; D is uncertain. This CDR3 has 16 residues. In germline, CDR1 is SGHTA, CDR2 FQGNSA. The V end was cut by 0 bases, the J end by 1 base, with 10 bases between. DNA of the CDR3: TGTGCCAGCAGCTTAGCGCTGGGCTCTTCCTACAATGAGCAGTTCTTC. This sequence encodes CASSLALGSSYNEQFF.

In regard to this clonotype: Just one base apart from a much larger clone, this may be a read error. The V call is TRBV10-2, the J call TRBJ2-1; D is undetermined. The CDR3 is made up of 14 amino acids. Trimming cost V 6 bases and J 9 bases, with 18 bases left between them. Germline CDR1 reads WSHSY; CDR2 reads SAAADI. The chain's CDR3 is CASRELVKVGEQFF. CDR3 DNA: TGCGCCAGCAGAGAGCTTGTAAAAGTGGGTGAGCAGTTCTTC.

This clonotype was observed a handful of times. V usage is TRBV7-9 and J usage is TRBJ2-7; perhaps TRBD2 as D (6 bases). CDR1 is SEHNR, CDR2 FQNEAQ, per germline (reference sequence). Trimming removed 5 bases from V and 3 bases from J, with 11 bases in between. The CDR3 is made up of 13 amino acids. CDR3 loop: CASSPVGSYEQYV. The CDR3, as DNA: TGTGCCAGCAGCCCCGTCGGGAGCTACGAGCAGTACGTC.

This chain connects TRBV11-2 to TRBJ2-1; D perhaps matches TRBD2 (6 bases). In germline, CDR1 is SGHAT, CDR2 FQNNGV. Trimming took 1 base from V and 10 from J, leaving 14 bases between them. The CDR3 totals 14 residues. CDR3 sequence reads: CASSLVSGDWEQFF. In DNA, the CDR3 is TGTGCCAGCAGCTTAGTTAGCGGAGACTGGGAGCAGTTCTTC. The whole variable domain, remainder taken from reference TRBV11-2 and TRBJ2-1, is EAGVAQSPRYKIIEKRQSVAFWCNPISGHATLYWYQQILGQGPKLLIQFQNNGVVDDSQLPKDRFSAERLKGVDSTLKIQPAKLEDSAVYLCASSLVSGDWEQFFGPGTRLTVL.

This clonotype has just a few counts. The chain recombines TRBV3-1 with TRBJ2-7, with 8 bases aligning to TRBD1. V was pared by 3 bases and J by 7 bases, with 8 bases of the junction left unmatched. Germline values: CDR1 LGHDT, CDR2 YNNKEL (reference sequence). The CDR3 has 14 amino acids. CDR3 in amino acids: CASSQAGQGREQYF. CDR3 nucleotides: TGTGCCAGCAGCCAGGCAGGACAGGGTAGGGAGCAGTACTTC.

This clonotype showed up just a few times. CDR3 in amino acids: CASSLSGRGNEQFF. In DNA form, the CDR3 reads TGTGCCAGCTCACTTTCAGGGAGGGGCAATGAGCAGTTCTTC. The rearrangement uses TRBV18 and TRBJ2-1; 7 bases match TRBD2. Trimming at V came to 4 bases and at J to 6 bases, leaving 6 bases not matched to a gene. The length of the CDR3 is 14 residues. Germline assignment: CDR1 KGHSH and CDR2 LQKENI.

The table lists this clonotype with a few counts. The chain joins TRBV11-2 to TRBJ2-3, with 8 bases identical to TRBD2. From germline, CDR1 is SGHAT and CDR2 FQNNGV. V shed 4 bases, J shed 2 bases, and the junction held 14 bases outside the gene matches. The CDR3 loop spans 18 amino acids. The DNA for the CDR3 is TGTGCCAGCAGCTCGGATACTAGCGGCATATTTTACACAGATACGCAGTATTTT. It codes for CASSSDTSGIFYTDTQYF.

This rearrangement joins TRBV20-1 to TRBJ1-1, with a weak D call TRBD1 (6 bases). With 1 base removed from V and 2 bases from J, the gap between germline ends came to 23 bases. This CDR3 is built from 18 residues. Germline lookup yields CDR1 DFQATT and CDR2 SNEGSKA (reference sequence). The CDR3 protein is CSARAPTQGPGANTEAFF. Written as DNA, the CDR3 is TGCAGTGCTAGAGCCCCAACACAGGGCCCGGGGGCCAACACTGAAGCTTTCTTT.

The CDR3 protein is CASTPSQGLANTEAFF. The CDR3 nucleotides read TGTGCCAGCACCCCAAGTCAGGGTCTCGCGAACACTGAAGCTTTCTTT. The rearrangement joins TRBV14 to TRBJ1-1; TRBD1 is a possible D gene (5 bases). Trimming removed 7 bases from V and 1 base from J, with 19 bases in between. Germline V gene data show CDR1 as SGHDN and CDR2 as FVKESK. This CDR3 contains 16 residues.

This clonotype was counted a few times. The CDR3: CATSSSLVNTQYF. The CDR3 bases are TGTGCCACATCATCCAGTTTGGTGAATACGCAGTATTTT. This rearrangement joins TRBV12-3 or TRBV12-4 to TRBJ2-3; D remains unclear. With 10 bases removed from V and 7 bases from J, the gap between germline ends came to 18 bases. This CDR3 contains 13 residues.

V and J are TRBV10-2 and TRBJ2-2, with TRBD2 as a possible D gene (6 bases). Trimming pared 10 bases from V and 6 bases from J, leaving 21 bases between. The CDR3 has 15 amino acids. Germline lookup yields CDR1 WSHSY and CDR2 SAAADI. CDR3 loop: CATDDPGARAGELFF. DNA for the CDR3: TGCGCCACAGACGACCCGGGAGCTCGGGCCGGGGAGCTGTTTTTT.

This clonotype was picked up a small number of times. This chain uses TRBV19 with TRBJ1-1, with D maybe TRBD1 (6 bases). CDR3 length: 13 amino acids. CDR1 is LNHDA and CDR2 is SQIVND in the germline V gene (reference sequence). Trimming removed 3 bases from V and 5 bases from J, with 10 bases in between. Written as DNA, the CDR3 is TGTGCCAGTAGTATCCGGACAGAGACTGAAGCTTTCTTT. It specifies CASSIRTETEAFF.

This chain joins TRBV29-1 and TRBJ2-3, with 7 positions matching TRBD1. The CDR3 runs 17 residues. With 6 bases clipped from V and 0 bases from J, the junction kept 15 bases outside the gene matches. Germline assignment: CDR1 SQVTM and CDR2 ANQGSEA. The CDR3 DNA is TGCAGCGTCGGAAAAAGGGGGCAGTTTACTAGCACAGATACGCAGTATTTT. As protein: CSVGKRGQFTSTDTQYF.

This clonotype showed up just a few times. J is TRBJ1-1 and V is TRBV12-3 or TRBV12-4; no definite D call. The CDR3 has 12 residues. Trimming removed 6 bases at V and 6 bases at J, with 11 bases between. CDR3 DNA sequence: TGTGCCAGCAGGAGGCCTACTTCTGAAGCTTTCTTT. Amino acids: CASRRPTSEAFF.

This clonotype showed up many times. The chain uses TRBV5-1 and TRBJ1-1; D ambiguous. Germline-derived CDR1 and CDR2 are SGHRS and YFSETQ. The V and J ends lost 6 bases and 1 base respectively, with 4 bases between them. This CDR3 spans 11 amino acids. The chain's CDR3 is CASNTNTEAFF. CDR3 coding DNA: TGCGCCAGCAATACGAACACTGAAGCTTTCTTT. Drawing the rest from reference TRBV5-1 and TRBJ1-1, the complete variable domain is KAGVTQTPRYLIKTRGQQVTLSCSPISGHRSVSWYQQTPGQGLQFLFEYFSETQRNKGNFPGRFSGRQFSNSRSEMNVSTLELGDSALYLCASNTNTEAFFGQGTRLTVV.

This rearrangement joins TRBV4-1 to TRBJ1-2; 10 bases match TRBD1. V shed 4 bases and J 7 bases; nucleotides not matched to a gene: 6. CDR3 length equals 14 residues. Germline CDR1 and CDR2: MGHRA and YSYEKL. The CDR3 loop is CASSPGQGGRGYTF. CDR3 in DNA: TGCGCCAGCAGCCCAGGACAGGGGGGACGTGGCTACACCTTC.

In its sample, this clonotype was seen a few times. For the CDR3, the DNA is TGCGCCAGCAGCTTGGCGATGGGCACGGTGGGAGAGACCCAGTACTTC. This gives the protein CASSLAMGTVGETQYF. The chain couples TRBV5-1 to TRBJ2-5; D remains ambiguous. Germline V lookup: CDR1 SGHRS, CDR2 YFSETQ. The CDR3 covers 16 residues. Trimming took 0 bases from V and 4 from J, leaving 16 bases between them. Drawing the rest from reference TRBV5-1 and TRBJ2-5, the complete variable domain is KAGVTQTPRYLIKTRGQQVTLSCSPISGHRSVSWYQQTPGQGLQFLFEYFSETQRNKGNFPGRFSGRQFSNSRSEMNVSTLELGDSALYLCASSLAMGTVGETQYFGPGTRLLVL.

This clonotype was counted a few times. This chain joins TRBV12-3 or TRBV12-4 and TRBJ1-4; D gene uncertain. Trimming pared 3 bases from V and 3 bases from J, leaving 5 bases between. The CDR3 sequence is 13 residues long. CDR3 protein: CASSFKANEKLFF. The CDR3 DNA reads as TGTGCCAGCAGTTTTAAGGCTAATGAAAAACTGTTTTTT.